A few counts support the clone carrying this T cell receptor beta chain. Its target is unknown. Primers: 60 Vbeta forward and 13 Jbeta reverse. This table comes from immunoSEQ multiplex PCR, and its TCRdb copy is limited to in-frame clones, with some not included. The sample has under 150,000 clones, around 80% seen once. In germline, CDR1 is SGHDT, CDR2 YYEEEE. There are 13 residues in the CDR3. V shed 6 bases, J shed 7 bases, and the junction held 7 bases outside the gene matches. The data were obtained in a study of cytomegalovirus exposure and HLA in healthy donors. Study observations and caveats: DRB1 showed the most TCR associations and HLA-C the fewest in a later analysis, as rates varied by HLA locus.

The sequenced sample was PBMCs. The TCR originated in a woman in her fifties or sixties in good health and CMV-seropositive. The chain joins TRBV5-6 to TRBJ1-5; the match to TRBD1 covers 7 bases. The CDR3 protein is CASTKQGIQPQHF. CDR3 sequence (DNA): TGTGCCAGCACCAAACAGGGGATCCAGCCCCAGCATTTT.